This T cell receptor beta chain was found in a study of cytomegalovirus exposure and HLA in healthy donors. Study-wide context: Clustering assigned over 70% of the approximately 370 genotyped donors to the Caucasian-associated ancestry cluster.

Comments on this clone: Its target is unknown.

Study-level findings and limits: No immune exposure information besides CMV serostatus was available.

PCR involved 60 Vbeta and 13 Jbeta primers. TCRdb keeps only in-frame clones here, not all; method: immunoSEQ multiplex PCR. The sample consists of around 130,000 clones, 80% to 90% of them appearing once. The germline V gene has CDR1 SGHRS and CDR2 YFSETQ. Trimming took 2 bases from V and 4 from J, leaving 10 bases between them. The length of the CDR3 is 15 residues. V usage is TRBV5-1 and J usage is TRBJ1-6; a possible D gene is TRBD1 (6 bases). The origin of this receptor is a man aged 40-50 years in good health and CMV-seronegative. The sequencing input was PBMCs. CDR3 loop: CASSLQGGYNSPLHF. CDR3 coding DNA: TGCGCCAGCAGCTTACAGGGAGGGTATAATTCACCCCTCCACTTT.